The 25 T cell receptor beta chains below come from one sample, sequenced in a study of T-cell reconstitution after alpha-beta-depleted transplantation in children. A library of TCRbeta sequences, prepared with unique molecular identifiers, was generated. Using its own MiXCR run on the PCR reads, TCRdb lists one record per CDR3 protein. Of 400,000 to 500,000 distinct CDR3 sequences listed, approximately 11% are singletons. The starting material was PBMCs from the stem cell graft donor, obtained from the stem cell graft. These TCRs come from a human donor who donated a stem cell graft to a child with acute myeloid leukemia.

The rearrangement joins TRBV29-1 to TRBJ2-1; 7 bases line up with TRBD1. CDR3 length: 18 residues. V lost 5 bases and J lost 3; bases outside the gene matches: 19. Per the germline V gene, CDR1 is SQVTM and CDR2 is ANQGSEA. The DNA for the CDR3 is TGCAGCGTTCAAGGACGGACCTTCCGACAGGGCGACTACAATGAGCAGTTCTTC. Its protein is CSVQGRTFRQGDYNEQFF.

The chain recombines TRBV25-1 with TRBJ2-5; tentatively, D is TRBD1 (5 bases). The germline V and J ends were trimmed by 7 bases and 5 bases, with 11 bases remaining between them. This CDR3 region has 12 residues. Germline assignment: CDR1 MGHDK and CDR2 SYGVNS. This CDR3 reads CASNGRVETQYF. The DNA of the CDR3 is TGTGCCAGCAACGGCAGGGTGGAGACCCAGTACTTC.

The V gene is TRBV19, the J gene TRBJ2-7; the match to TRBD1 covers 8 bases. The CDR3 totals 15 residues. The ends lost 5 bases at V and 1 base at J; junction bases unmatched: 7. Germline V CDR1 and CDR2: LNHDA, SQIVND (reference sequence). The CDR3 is CASSAPGQASYEQYF. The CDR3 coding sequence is TGTGCCAGTAGTGCTCCGGGACAGGCGTCCTACGAGCAGTACTTC.

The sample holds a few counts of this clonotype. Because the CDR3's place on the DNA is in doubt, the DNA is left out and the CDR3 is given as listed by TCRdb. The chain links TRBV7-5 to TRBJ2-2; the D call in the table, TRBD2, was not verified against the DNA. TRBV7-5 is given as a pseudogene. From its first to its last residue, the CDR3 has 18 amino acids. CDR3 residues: CISVSEAPPVGTHRELFF.

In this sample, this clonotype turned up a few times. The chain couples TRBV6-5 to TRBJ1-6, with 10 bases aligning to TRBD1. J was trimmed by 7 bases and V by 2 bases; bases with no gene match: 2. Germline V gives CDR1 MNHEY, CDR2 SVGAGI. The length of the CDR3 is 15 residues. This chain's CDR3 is CASSYGTGANSPLHF. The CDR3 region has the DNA TGTGCCAGCAGTTACGGGACAGGGGCAAATTCACCCCTCCACTTT.

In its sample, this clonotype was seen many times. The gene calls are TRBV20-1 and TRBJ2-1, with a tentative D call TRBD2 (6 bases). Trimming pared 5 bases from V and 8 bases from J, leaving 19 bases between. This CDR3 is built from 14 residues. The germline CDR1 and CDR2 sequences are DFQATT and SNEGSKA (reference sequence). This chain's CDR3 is CSAPTGGSGDEQFF. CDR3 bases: TGCAGTGCTCCTACCGGAGGTAGCGGTGATGAGCAGTTCTTC.

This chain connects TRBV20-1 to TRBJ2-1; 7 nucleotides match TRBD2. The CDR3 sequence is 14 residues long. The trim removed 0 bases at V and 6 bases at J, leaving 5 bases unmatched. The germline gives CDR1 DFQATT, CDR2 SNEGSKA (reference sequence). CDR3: CSARDVKRGNEQFF. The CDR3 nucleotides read TGCAGTGCTAGAGATGTTAAGCGGGGCAATGAGCAGTTCTTC.

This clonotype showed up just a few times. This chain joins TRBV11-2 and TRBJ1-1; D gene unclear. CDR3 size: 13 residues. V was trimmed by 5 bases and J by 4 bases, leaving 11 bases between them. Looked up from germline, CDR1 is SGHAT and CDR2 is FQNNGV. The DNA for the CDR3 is TGTGCCAGCAGCCCCGGGGTGAGCACTGAAGCTTTCTTT. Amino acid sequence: CASSPGVSTEAFF.

The DNA for the CDR3 is TGTGCCAGCTCGACAGGGGGCTTTGAGCAGTTCTTC. Amino acids: CASSTGGFEQFF. V usage is TRBV7-9 and J usage is TRBJ2-1; 10 bases map to TRBD1. The CDR3 runs to 12 residues. CDR1 and CDR2 from the germline V gene are SEHNR and FQNEAQ (reference sequence). Unmatched junction bases numbered 4, after V lost 8 bases and J lost 9 bases.

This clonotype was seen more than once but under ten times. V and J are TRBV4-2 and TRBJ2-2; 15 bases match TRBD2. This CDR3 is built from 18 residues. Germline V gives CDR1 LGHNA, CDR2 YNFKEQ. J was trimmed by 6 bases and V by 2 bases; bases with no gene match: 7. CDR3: CASSQTGTSGGTAGELFF. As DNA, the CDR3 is TGTGCCAGCAGCCAAACCGGGACTAGCGGGGGGACCGCCGGGGAGCTGTTTTTT.

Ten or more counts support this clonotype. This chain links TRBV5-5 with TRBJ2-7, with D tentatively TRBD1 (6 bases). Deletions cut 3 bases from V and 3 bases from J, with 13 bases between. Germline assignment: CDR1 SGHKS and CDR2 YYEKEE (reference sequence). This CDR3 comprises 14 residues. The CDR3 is CASSYDRTYYEQYF. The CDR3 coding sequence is TGTGCCAGCAGCTACGACAGGACCTACTACGAGCAGTACTTC.

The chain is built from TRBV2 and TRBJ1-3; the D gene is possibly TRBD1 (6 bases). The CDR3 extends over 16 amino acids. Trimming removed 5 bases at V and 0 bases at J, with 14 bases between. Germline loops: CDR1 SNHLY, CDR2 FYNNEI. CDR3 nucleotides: TGTGCCAGCAGTCGCGCAGGGGCGAGCTCTGGAAACACCATATATTTT. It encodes CASSRAGASSGNTIYF.

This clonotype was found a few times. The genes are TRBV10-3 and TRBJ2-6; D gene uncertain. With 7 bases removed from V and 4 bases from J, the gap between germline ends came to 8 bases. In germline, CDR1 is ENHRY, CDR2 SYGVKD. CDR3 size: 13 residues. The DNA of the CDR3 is TGTGCCATCACCGCGGCGGGGGCCAACGTCCTGACTTTC. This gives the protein CAITAAGANVLTF.

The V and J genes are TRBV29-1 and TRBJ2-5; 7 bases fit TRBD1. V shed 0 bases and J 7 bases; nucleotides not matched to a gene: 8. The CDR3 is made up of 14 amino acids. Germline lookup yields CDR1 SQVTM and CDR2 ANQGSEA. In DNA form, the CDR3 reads TGCAGCGTTGAAGAACAACAGGGGTTAGGGACCCAGTACTTC. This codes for CSVEEQQGLGTQYF.

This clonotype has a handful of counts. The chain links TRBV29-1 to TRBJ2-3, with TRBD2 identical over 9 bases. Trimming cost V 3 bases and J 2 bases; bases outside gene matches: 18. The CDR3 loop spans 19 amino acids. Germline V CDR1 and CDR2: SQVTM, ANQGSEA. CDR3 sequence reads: CSVDGVAGVPAEATDTQYF. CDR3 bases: TGCAGCGTTGATGGGGTAGCGGGGGTTCCCGCTGAGGCCACAGATACGCAGTATTTT.

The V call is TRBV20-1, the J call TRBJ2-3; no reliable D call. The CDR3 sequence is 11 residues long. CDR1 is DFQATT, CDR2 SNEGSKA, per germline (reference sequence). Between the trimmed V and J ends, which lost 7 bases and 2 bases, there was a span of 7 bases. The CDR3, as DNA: TGCAGTGTAAAAGACACAGATACGCAGTATTTT. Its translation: CSVKDTDTQYF.

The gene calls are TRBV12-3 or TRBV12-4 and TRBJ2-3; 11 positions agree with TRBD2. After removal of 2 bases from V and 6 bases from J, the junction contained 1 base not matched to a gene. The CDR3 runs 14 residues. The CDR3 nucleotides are TGTGCCAGCAGTTTATCTAGCGGGGGGGATACGCAGTATTTT. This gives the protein CASSLSSGGDTQYF.

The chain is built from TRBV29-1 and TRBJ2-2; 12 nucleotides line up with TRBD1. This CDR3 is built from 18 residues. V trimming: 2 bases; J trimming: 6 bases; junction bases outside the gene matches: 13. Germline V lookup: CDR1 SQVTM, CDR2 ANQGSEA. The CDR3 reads CSVESRDRGLPPPGELFF. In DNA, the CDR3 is TGCAGCGTTGAATCCCGGGACAGGGGGCTCCCCCCGCCCGGGGAGCTGTTTTTT.

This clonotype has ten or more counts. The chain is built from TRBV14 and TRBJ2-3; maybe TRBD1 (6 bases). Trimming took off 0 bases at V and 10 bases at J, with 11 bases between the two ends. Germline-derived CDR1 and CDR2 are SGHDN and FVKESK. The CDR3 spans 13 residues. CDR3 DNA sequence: TGTGCCAGCAGCCAAGAAAGGGGGTCGGCGCAGTATTTT. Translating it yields CASSQERGSAQYF.

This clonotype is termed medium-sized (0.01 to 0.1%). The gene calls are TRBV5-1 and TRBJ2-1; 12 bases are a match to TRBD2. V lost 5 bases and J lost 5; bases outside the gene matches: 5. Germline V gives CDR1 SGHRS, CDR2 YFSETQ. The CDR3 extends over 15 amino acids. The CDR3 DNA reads TGCGCCAGCAGTCTCGGACTAGCGGGAAACAATGAGCAGTTCTTC. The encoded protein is CASSLGLAGNNEQFF.

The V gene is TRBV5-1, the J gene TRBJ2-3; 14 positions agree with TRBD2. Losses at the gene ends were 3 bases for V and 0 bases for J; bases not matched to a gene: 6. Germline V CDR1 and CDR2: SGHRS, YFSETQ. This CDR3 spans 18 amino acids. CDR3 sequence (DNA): TGCGCCAGCAGCTCGGGACTAGCGGGGGCATCTAGCACAGATACGCAGTATTTT. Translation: CASSSGLAGASSTDTQYF.

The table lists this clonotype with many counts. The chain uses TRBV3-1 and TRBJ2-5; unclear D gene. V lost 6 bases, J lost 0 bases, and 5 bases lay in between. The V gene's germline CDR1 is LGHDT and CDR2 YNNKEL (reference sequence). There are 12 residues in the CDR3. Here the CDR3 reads CASSLHQETQYF. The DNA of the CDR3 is TGTGCCAGCAGTTTGCACCAAGAGACCCAGTACTTC.

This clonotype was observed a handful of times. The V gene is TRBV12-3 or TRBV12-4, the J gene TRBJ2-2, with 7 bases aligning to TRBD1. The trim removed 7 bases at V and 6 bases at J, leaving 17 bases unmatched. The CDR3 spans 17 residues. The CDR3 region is CASKPGQRERSSGELFF. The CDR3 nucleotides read TGTGCCAGCAAGCCGGGACAGAGAGAACGATCTTCCGGGGAGCTGTTTTTT.

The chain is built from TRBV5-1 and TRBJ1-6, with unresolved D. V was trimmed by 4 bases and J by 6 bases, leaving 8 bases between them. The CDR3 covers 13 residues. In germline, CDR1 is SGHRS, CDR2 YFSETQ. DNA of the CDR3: TGCGCCAGCAGCCCGGACGGTAATTCACCCCTCCACTTT. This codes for CASSPDGNSPLHF.

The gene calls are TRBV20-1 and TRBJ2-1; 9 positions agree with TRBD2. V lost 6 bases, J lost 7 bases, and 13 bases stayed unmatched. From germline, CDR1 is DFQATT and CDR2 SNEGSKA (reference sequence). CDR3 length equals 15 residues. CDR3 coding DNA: TGCAGTGCCGTCGGGTCCCTAGCGGGATGGAATGAGCAGTTCTTC. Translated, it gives CSAVGSLAGWNEQFF.